This T cell receptor (beta chain) was recovered during a study of CXCR3-negative and CXCR3-positive naive CD8 T cells. Germline CDR1 LGHNA, CDR2 YSLEER. This CDR3 spans 16 amino acids. Turning to this clonotype: The antigen is unknown.

General study points: The TRB CDR3s that CXCR3-positive naive cells carried were more hydrophobic than those of CXCR3-negative naive cells.

TRB cDNA libraries were made by UMI-labeled 5' RACE. TCRdb reprocessed the 5' RACE reads, with one entry per CDR3 protein and no DNA. The clone table shows fewer than 90,000 distinct CDR3 sequences, with the ten largest holding roughly 1.5%. The chain uses TRBV4-3 and TRBJ1-6; TCRdb lists TRBD1, though no DNA is available to test this call. Source material: naive CXCR3- CD8+ T cells from blood. Sample subset: CD45RO-CCR7+CD27+CD95- naive CD8+ T cells lacking CXCR3 (TNR3-). The TCR was taken from a human donor in good health. Some clones in this sample may be carry-over from other donors' samples. CDR3 amino acids: CASSQDRVTGNSPLHF.